One sample yielded the 21 T cell receptor beta chains listed below, sequenced in a study of regulatory dendritic cells for organ transplantation. Clones were read by immunoSEQ multiplex PCR, and TCRdb kept only the in-frame ones, dropping some. The sample contains under 30,000 clones, nearly 80% of which appear only once. The specimen was memory CD4+ T cells from blood. As for subset: CD45RO+ memory T cells. The receptors stem from a human donor in good health.

The chain combines TRBV28 with TRBJ2-7; maybe TRBD1 (5 bases). Between the trimmed V and J ends, which lost 3 bases and 9 bases, there was a span of 18 bases. The CDR3 is 14 amino acids. Germline V gene lookup returns CDR1 MDHEN and CDR2 SYDVKM. CDR3 sequence (DNA): TGTGCCAGCAGTTTTGTGCGTAAGGGGTCGCCGCAGTACTTC. Amino acids: CASSFVRKGSPQYF.

The V call is TRBV6-6, the J call TRBJ2-1; 10 nucleotides align to TRBD2. This CDR3 is 16 amino acids long. V shed 6 bases and J 4 bases; nucleotides not matched to a gene: 9. Germline assignment: CDR1 MNHNY and CDR2 SVGAGI (reference sequence). The CDR3 loop reads CASSSDRLAGYNEQFF. The CDR3 region has the DNA TGTGCCAGCAGCTCCGATCGACTAGCGGGTTACAATGAGCAGTTCTTC.

The chain combines TRBV28 with TRBJ2-5, with 7 nucleotides matching TRBD1. V shed 5 bases and J 3 bases; nucleotides not matched to a gene: 18. Per germline, CDR1 MDHEN and CDR2 SYDVKM. CDR3 size: 18 residues. The CDR3 region is CASSDVFSLGTEKETQYF. Here the CDR3 DNA reads TGTGCCAGCAGTGACGTCTTTTCTCTGGGGACAGAGAAAGAGACCCAGTACTTC.

The chain couples TRBV19 to TRBJ2-7, with no clear D. Trimming took off 4 bases at V and 3 bases at J, with 16 bases between the two ends. Germline V gives CDR1 LNHDA, CDR2 SQIVND (reference sequence). The CDR3 contains 15 residues. In nucleotides, the CDR3 is TGTGCCAGTAGTACCTCGGCGGCGCCAAGCTACGAGCAGTACTTC. As protein: CASSTSAAPSYEQYF.

V usage is TRBV7-2 and J usage is TRBJ1-5; no firm D call. Germline V gene lookup returns CDR1 SGHTA and CDR2 FQGNSA. CDR3 length equals 12 residues. Trimming took off 5 bases at V and 3 bases at J, with 5 bases between the two ends. CDR3 protein: CASSAYNQPQHF. The DNA for the CDR3 is TGTGCCAGCAGCGCCTACAATCAGCCCCAGCATTTT.

The V call is TRBV30, the J call TRBJ1-1, with no clear D. The CDR3 loop spans 16 amino acids. CDR1 and CDR2 from the germline V gene are GTSNPN and SVGIG (reference sequence). V lost 0 bases to trimming and J lost 0 bases, with 14 bases between them. DNA for the CDR3: TGTGCCTGGAGTGTAGGCGTCGGCGTCATGAACACTGAAGCTTTCTTT. Its translation is CAWSVGVGVMNTEAFF.

The rearrangement joins TRBV13 to TRBJ1-1; D perhaps matches TRBD1 (6 bases). Germline V gene data show CDR1 as PRHDT and CDR2 as FYEKMQ (reference sequence). CDR3 length equals 14 residues. V lost 4 bases to trimming and J lost 1 base, with 10 bases between them. The CDR3 coding sequence is TGTGCCAGCAGCTCTCGGACAGAGAACACTGAAGCTTTCTTT. Translated: CASSSRTENTEAFF. The full variable domain, in which reference TRBV13 and TRBJ1-1 provide the parts outside the CDR3, is AAGVIQSPRHLIKEKRETATLKCYPIPRHDTVYWYQQGPGQDPQFLISFYEKMQSDKGSIPDRFSAQQFSDYHSELNMSSLELGDSALYFCASSSRTENTEAFFGQGTRLTVV.

V is TRBV25-1 and J is TRBJ2-2; D uncertain. This CDR3 is 16 amino acids long. Germline V gene sequence: CDR1 MGHDK, CDR2 SYGVNS. Trimming pared 3 bases from V and 0 bases from J, leaving 11 bases between. CDR3 loop: CASSDSQAANTGELFF. The CDR3, as DNA: TGTGCCAGCAGTGATTCGCAGGCCGCGAACACCGGGGAGCTGTTTTTT.

This clone was counted a few times. The chain recombines TRBV19 with TRBJ1-1; unclear D gene. CDR1 is LNHDA, CDR2 SQIVND, per germline (reference sequence). The CDR3 is 14 residues long. V lost 6 bases and J lost 0, with 11 bases in between. The CDR3 protein is CASRAGPMNTEAFF. In DNA, the CDR3 is TGTGCCAGTAGGGCAGGACCGATGAACACTGAAGCTTTCTTT.

DNA for the CDR3: TGCGCCAGCAGCCAAGACGGAGGTGGGGATACGCAGTATTTT. Protein: CASSQDGGGDTQYF. The chain joins TRBV4-3 to TRBJ2-3; possible D gene TRBD2, 5 bases. The CDR3 extends over 14 amino acids. Trimming removed 0 bases from V and 6 bases from J, with 10 bases in between. From germline, CDR1 is LGHNA and CDR2 YSLEER.

This clone was observed a single time. The rearrangement uses TRBV27 and TRBJ2-3; tentatively, D is TRBD1 (5 bases). The germline V gene has CDR1 MNHEY and CDR2 SMNVEV (reference sequence). Trimming shortened V by 2 bases and J by 4 bases, and 13 bases separated the two germline ends. The CDR3 is 15 amino acids. CDR3 sequence (DNA): TGTGCCAGCAGTTTAAGGGCAGGGTGGTCAGATACGCAGTATTTT. Protein sequence: CASSLRAGWSDTQYF.

CDR3 sequence: CASSAHPGTGDRGYTF. The DNA of the CDR3 is TGTGCCAGCAGTGCCCACCCCGGGACAGGGGATAGGGGCTACACCTTC. The chain couples TRBV27 to TRBJ1-2; 10 bases align to TRBD1. Trimming took 5 bases from V and 8 from J; bases not matched to a gene: 14. The CDR3 spans 16 residues. CDR1 and CDR2 from the germline V gene are MNHEY and SMNVEV (reference sequence).

The chain combines TRBV28 with TRBJ1-3; D gene ambiguous. The ends were cut back, 6 bases at V and 5 bases at J, with 8 bases in the middle. The germline CDR1 and CDR2 sequences are MDHEN and SYDVKM. This CDR3 has 12 amino acids. CDR3 DNA: TGTGCCAGCAGCCTCACCCGAAACACCATATATTTT. It encodes CASSLTRNTIYF. Full variable domain (remainder filled in from reference TRBV28 and TRBJ1-3): DVKVTQSSRYLVKRTGEKVFLECVQDMDHENMFWYRQDPGLGLRLIYFSYDVKMKEKGDIPEGYSVSREKKERFSLILESASTNQTSMYLCASSLTRNTIYFGEGSWLTVV.

The rearrangement links TRBV19 to TRBJ1-5; 8 bases line up with TRBD1. Losses at the gene ends were 7 bases for V and 2 bases for J; bases not matched to a gene: 7. Germline V lookup: CDR1 LNHDA, CDR2 SQIVND (reference sequence). The CDR3 consists of 15 residues. The CDR3 nucleotides read TGTGCCAGTATTTCGGACAGGGCGGGCAATCAGCCCCAGCATTTT. Translated, it gives CASISDRAGNQPQHF. Variable domain in full (rest from reference TRBV19 and TRBJ1-5): DGGITQSPKYLFRKEGQNVTLSCEQNLNHDAMYWYRQDPGQGLRLIYYSQIVNDFQKGDIAEGYSVSREKKESFPLTVTSAQKNPTAFYLCASISDRAGNQPQHFGDGTRLSIL.

The genes are TRBV6-1 and TRBJ2-1; weak D call: TRBD2 (5 bases). The CDR3 sequence is 12 residues long. Between the trimmed V and J ends, which lost 4 bases and 4 bases, there was a span of 5 bases. The germline V gene encodes CDR1 MNHNS and CDR2 SASEGT. The CDR3 DNA is TGTGCCAGCAGTGGAGGGTACAATGAGCAGTTCTTC. Translation: CASSGGYNEQFF.

In its sample, this clone was seen a few times. The chain recombines TRBV2 with TRBJ2-5; D call uncertain. The germline V gene encodes CDR1 SNHLY and CDR2 FYNNEI. The CDR3 runs 14 residues. Trimming cost V 2 bases and J 0 bases, with 7 bases left between them. The CDR3 coding sequence is TGTGCCAGCAGTGAATACAGTAACCAAGAGACCCAGTACTTC. This encodes CASSEYSNQETQYF.

This clone was recorded a few times. The rearrangement joins TRBV9 to TRBJ1-1; D unclear. The CDR3 is 14 amino acids. Trimming took off 2 bases at V and 5 bases at J, with 13 bases between the two ends. The germline V gene has CDR1 SGDLS and CDR2 YYNGEE. The CDR3 bases are TGTGCCAGCAGCGTGTCCCTGGAGCGGACTGAAGCTTTCTTT. It specifies CASSVSLERTEAFF.

The J gene is TRBJ1-1, the V gene TRBV18; no clear D gene. Deletions cut 3 bases from V and 1 base from J, with 3 bases between. CDR1 is KGHSH and CDR2 is LQKENI in the germline V gene. CDR3 size: 12 residues. The CDR3 DNA sequence: TGTGCCAGCTCACCCAGGAACACTGAAGCTTTCTTT. This codes for CASSPRNTEAFF.

V gene TRBV12-2 combines with J gene TRBJ2-5. TRBV12-2 is marked as a pseudogene. The length of the CDR3 is 12 residues. CDR3 DNA sequence: TGTGCAAGTCGCTTAGGGCAAGAGACCCAGTACTTC. Translated: CASRLGQETQYF.

The chain combines TRBV15 with TRBJ1-3; TRBD1 is a possible D gene (5 bases). The CDR3 sequence is 15 residues long. The V gene lost 0 bases and the J gene lost 2 bases, with 8 bases spanning the gap. From germline, CDR1 is LNHNV and CDR2 YYDKDF (reference sequence). The CDR3 DNA reads TGTGCCACCAGCAGAGATCGGGGCACTGGAAACACCATATATTTT. It codes for CATSRDRGTGNTIYF.

This clone occurred once. The V gene is TRBV28, the J gene TRBJ2-7; D is perhaps TRBD1 (5 bases). The V end lost 6 bases, the J end lost 4 bases, and 13 bases lay between the germline ends. Germline V gives CDR1 MDHEN, CDR2 SYDVKM. The CDR3 extends over 13 amino acids. DNA of the CDR3: TGTGCCAGCAGACCCCAGGGTAGATACGAGCAGTACTTC. Protein sequence: CASRPQGRYEQYF.